This T cell receptor beta chain was captured by sequencing in a study of cytomegalovirus exposure and HLA in healthy donors. Regarding the study as a whole: Across all donors, roughly uniform sequencing depth was an assumption of the presence/absence analyses. In a later analysis, at a false discovery rate of 0.05, approximately 18,000 TCR beta sequences were associated with HLA alleles. V segments that were indistinguishable, TRBV6-2 and TRBV6-3 among them, were omitted from analysis.

The PCR made use of 60 Vbeta and 13 Jbeta primers. Per the study methods: It was a later analysis that counted about 80 million unique TCR beta chains, of which some 10 million were shared. The repertoire was sequenced with immunoSEQ multiplex PCR; TCRdb's copy has only in-frame clones and lacks some. V, J and clone size are those of that table, while D and trimming were read from the DNA. The sample consists of about 140,000 clones, nearly 80% of them appearing once. Germline values: CDR1 MNHEY, CDR2 SVGAGI. With V trimmed by 2 bases and J by 1 base, 2 bases remained unmatched. There are 15 residues in the CDR3. To note about this clone: Its antigen is as yet unknown.

This TCR was sampled from a male donor in good health and CMV-seronegative. The sequencing input was PBMCs. The chain joins TRBV6-5 to TRBJ2-7; TRBD1 matches at 10 bases. The CDR3 sequence is CASSYGQGVSYEQYF. CDR3 DNA sequence: TGTGCCAGCAGTTACGGACAGGGGGTTTCCTACGAGCAGTACTTC.